This entry is about one T cell receptor (beta chain). Its cognate antigen is unknown. Each CDR3 protein gets one entry after TCRdb re-called the reads with MiXCR. The sample has 54,000 or so distinct CDR3 sequences; roughly 34% are singletons. These data belong to a study of T cell repertoires in cytomegalovirus infection. Study context: Based on public TCR beta signatures, there were indications of CMV infection and of a matching HLA type.

Regarding the study as a whole: HLA-C-restricted CMV clonotypes gave the most frequent clonotype in two of eight donors. CMV carriers having the relevant HLA were flagged by cumulative public TCR beta family frequency.

The ends were cut back, 2 bases at V and 6 bases at J, with 17 bases in the middle. Germline assignment: CDR1 MNHNS and CDR2 SASEGT. This CDR3 is 15 amino acids long. The receptor's source is a human donor in good health (CMV status not recorded). Some clones in this sample may be carry-over from other donors' samples. The V gene is TRBV6-1, the J gene TRBJ2-7, with D tentatively TRBD1 (6 bases). Specimen: PBMCs, sequenced either directly or after in vitro stimulation (not recorded which). The CDR3 bases are TGTGCCAGCAGTGAACCGGGACACTTAACGGGCGAGCAGTACTTC. It specifies CASSEPGHLTGEQYF.